The 28 T cell receptor beta chains below were found in one sample sequenced in a study of cytomegalovirus exposure and HLA in healthy donors. Primers for the PCR totalled 60 Vbeta and 13 Jbeta. Here immunoSEQ multiplex PCR was the method, and the copy in TCRdb shows in-frame clones only, minus some. Of 150,000 to 200,000 clones in the sample, around 78% are singletons; the top ten hold more than 2%. Sequencing was carried out using PBMCs. The receptors here all came from a woman in her thirties in good health and CMV-seropositive.

The rearrangement uses TRBV7-8 and TRBJ1-1; D may be TRBD1 (5 bases). The germline gives CDR1 SGHVS, CDR2 FQNEAQ. The CDR3 contains 15 residues. Deletions cut 4 bases from V and 3 bases from J, with 15 bases between. CDR3 amino acids: CASSSTAQGYTEAFF. CDR3 nucleotide sequence: TGTGCCAGCAGCTCAACCGCGCAGGGATACACTGAAGCTTTCTTT.

The chain links TRBV6-5 to TRBJ2-6; D possibly corresponds to TRBD2 (6 bases). Per the germline V gene, CDR1 is MNHEY and CDR2 is SVGAGI. The CDR3 contains 15 residues. Trimming took 4 bases from V and 3 from J, leaving 10 bases between them. The CDR3 region is CASSSLGSGANVLTF. Here the CDR3 DNA reads TGTGCCAGCAGTTCCCTCGGGAGTGGGGCCAACGTCCTGACTTTC.

The count of this clone is one. V gene TRBV5-6 combines with J gene TRBJ2-2; no definite D call. There are 16 residues in the CDR3. V was pared by 2 bases and J by 5 bases, with 16 bases between. From germline, CDR1 is SGHDT and CDR2 YYEEEE. CDR3 coding DNA: TGTGCCAGCAGCTTACCTAACCCCGGCAGGACCGGGGAGCTGTTTTTT. Translating gives CASSLPNPGRTGELFF.

This chain links TRBV28 with TRBJ1-1, with TRBD1 matching over 11 bases. The ends lost 4 bases at V and 4 bases at J; junction bases unmatched: 2. Germline values: CDR1 MDHEN, CDR2 SYDVKM. This CDR3 region has 14 residues. The CDR3 reads CASSYGTGGTEAFF. CDR3 nucleotides: TGTGCCAGCAGTTACGGGACAGGGGGCACTGAAGCTTTCTTT.

The V and J genes are TRBV5-6 and TRBJ1-2; 7 nucleotides match TRBD1. Trimming cost V 2 bases and J 3 bases; bases outside gene matches: 7. From germline, CDR1 is SGHDT and CDR2 YYEEEE. This CDR3 spans 15 amino acids. The CDR3: CASSFTGAVDYGYTF. CDR3 DNA: TGTGCCAGCAGCTTTACAGGGGCAGTTGACTATGGCTACACCTTC.

The chain employs TRBV19 and TRBJ1-2, with a possible D match to TRBD1 (5 bases). Germline-derived CDR1 and CDR2 are LNHDA and SQIVND (reference sequence). The CDR3 consists of 13 residues. Trimming cost V 3 bases and J 4 bases, with 9 bases left between them. CDR3 DNA: TGTGCCAGTAGTATGGGGGGATCCTATGGCTACACCTTC. This gives the protein CASSMGGSYGYTF.

The genes are TRBV2 and TRBJ2-7; D is possibly TRBD1 (5 bases). V dropped 7 bases and J dropped 2 bases, with 12 bases sitting between them. This CDR3 is 13 amino acids long. Germline-derived CDR1 and CDR2 are SNHLY and FYNNEI. As DNA, the CDR3 is TGTGCCAGCATTGGCAGGGATGCCTACGAGCAGTACTTC. Its protein is CASIGRDAYEQYF.

The chain uses TRBV9 and TRBJ1-3, with 7 bases matching TRBD1. With 4 bases clipped from V and 0 bases from J, the junction kept 4 bases outside the gene matches. The CDR3 is made up of 15 amino acids. Germline-derived CDR1 and CDR2 are SGDLS and YYNGEE. CDR3 amino acids: CASSPDRSSGNTIYF. CDR3 DNA: TGTGCCAGCAGCCCGGACAGGAGCTCTGGAAACACCATATATTTT.

CDR3 coding DNA: TGTGCCAGCAGTCTCGACTTAGGCTCTGGAAACACCATATATTTT. Its protein is CASSLDLGSGNTIYF. The rearrangement uses TRBV5-4 and TRBJ1-3; D unclear. CDR1 and CDR2 (germline): SGHNT, YYREEE (reference sequence). V was pared by 5 bases and J by 0 bases, with 12 bases between. The CDR3 has 15 amino acids. Using reference TRBV5-4 and TRBJ1-3 for the parts outside the CDR3, the full variable domain is ETGVTQSPTHLIKTRGQQVTLRCSSQSGHNTVSWYQQALGQGPQFIFQYYREEENGRGNFPPRFSGLQFPNYSSELNVNALELDDSALYLCASSLDLGSGNTIYFGEGSWLTVV.

The gene calls are TRBV28 and TRBJ1-2, with TRBD1 matching over 7 bases. This CDR3 spans 14 amino acids. V shed 1 base, J shed 7 bases, and the junction held 6 bases outside the gene matches. CDR1 and CDR2 (germline): MDHEN, SYDVKM. CDR3 nucleotide sequence: TGTGCCAGCAGTTTATATGAGACAGGGTTTGGCTACACCTTC. This gives the protein CASSLYETGFGYTF.

This clone came up once. This rearrangement joins TRBV19 to TRBJ1-5, with 7 bases lining up with TRBD1. V was pared by 4 bases and J by 6 bases, with 6 bases of the junction left unmatched. This CDR3 is 14 amino acids long. Germline CDR1 LNHDA, CDR2 SQIVND (reference sequence). Here the CDR3 DNA reads TGTGCCAGTAGTAAGGAGGGGGCCGGTCAGCCCCAGCATTTT. Amino acid sequence: CASSKEGAGQPQHF.

The rearrangement links TRBV27 to TRBJ2-1; 8 bases fit TRBD2. The CDR3 is made up of 14 amino acids. V gave up 4 bases and J gave up 7 bases; unmatched junction bases: 6. The V gene's germline CDR1 is MNHEY and CDR2 SMNVEV (reference sequence). The CDR3 coding sequence is TGTGCCAGCAGTTGGCAGCGGGAGTGGAATGAGCAGTTCTTC. As protein: CASSWQREWNEQFF.

Only a few counts were recorded for this clone. The CDR3 protein is CAISVNRANGYTF. CDR3 in DNA: TGTGCCATCAGTGTAAACAGGGCAAATGGCTACACCTTC. The chain combines TRBV10-3 with TRBJ1-2, with D possibly matching TRBD1 (6 bases). V gave up 4 bases and J gave up 6 bases, with 12 bases separating them. The CDR3 totals 13 residues. The germline V gene encodes CDR1 ENHRY and CDR2 SYGVKD.

In its sample, this clone was seen a few times. V usage is TRBV15 and J usage is TRBJ1-6; TRBD1 aligns across 10 bases. This CDR3 is 16 amino acids long. V gave up 6 bases and J gave up 5 bases; unmatched junction bases: 7. CDR1 and CDR2 from the germline V gene are LNHNV and YYDKDF (reference sequence). The CDR3 DNA follows: TGTGCCACCAGGAGCCCGGGACAGGGGAATAATTCACCCCTCCACTTT. It encodes CATRSPGQGNNSPLHF.

This rearrangement joins TRBV5-4 to TRBJ2-2; D gene ambiguous. This CDR3 has 17 amino acids. V was pared by 4 bases and J by 3 bases, with 19 bases between. Germline lookup yields CDR1 SGHNT and CDR2 YYREEE (reference sequence). The CDR3: CASSPPGGGMYTGELFF. The CDR3 DNA reads TGTGCCAGCAGCCCCCCGGGTGGCGGTATGTACACCGGGGAGCTGTTTTTT.

CDR3 protein: CASSMGAFWTETQYF. CDR3 nucleotides: TGTGCCAGTAGTATGGGGGCGTTTTGGACGGAGACCCAGTACTTC. This chain uses TRBV19 with TRBJ2-5; D is possibly TRBD1 (6 bases). From germline, CDR1 is LNHDA and CDR2 SQIVND (reference sequence). This CDR3 spans 15 amino acids. V was shortened by 3 bases and J by 5 bases, with 16 bases between the two germline ends.

The gene calls are TRBV19 and TRBJ1-1, with D possibly matching TRBD1 (6 bases). The germline CDR1 and CDR2 sequences are LNHDA and SQIVND (reference sequence). Trimming left V 3 bases short and J 4 bases short, with 12 bases between. CDR3 size: 14 residues. Written as DNA, the CDR3 is TGTGCCAGTAGTATCCTACAGGGATCCACTGAAGCTTTCTTT. Its translation is CASSILQGSTEAFF.

The chain has TRBV4-1 and TRBJ2-1; 11 bases match TRBD2. Losses at the gene ends were 4 bases for V and 5 bases for J; bases not matched to a gene: 7. Per the germline V gene, CDR1 is MGHRA and CDR2 is YSYEKL. The CDR3 length is 16 residues. The CDR3, as DNA: TGCGCCAGCAGCCTCTCAGCGACTAGCGGGAACAATGAGCAGTTCTTC. This sequence encodes CASSLSATSGNNEQFF.

The chain uses TRBV6-5 and TRBJ1-4, with a weak D call TRBD1 (5 bases). Germline-derived CDR1 and CDR2 are MNHEY and SVGAGI. Trimming removed 5 bases from V and 5 bases from J, with 12 bases in between. This CDR3 is built from 14 residues. CDR3 coding DNA: TGTGCCAGCAGTGACCCCGGGGGAAATGAAAAACTGTTTTTT. Translated: CASSDPGGNEKLFF.

The rearrangement joins TRBV5-1 to TRBJ2-2, with TRBD1 as a possible D gene (6 bases). The germline CDR1 and CDR2 sequences are SGHRS and YFSETQ. The CDR3 runs to 15 residues. V lost 0 bases and J lost 7, with 13 bases in between. This CDR3 reads CASSLDGGSGGELFF. DNA for the CDR3: TGCGCCAGCAGCTTGGATGGGGGCAGCGGCGGGGAGCTGTTTTTT.

This sequence joins TRBV6-6 and TRBJ1-6, with unresolved D. Trimming removed 0 bases from V and 9 bases from J, with 6 bases in between. Germline CDR1 is MNHNY and CDR2 is SVGAGI (reference sequence). CDR3 size: 13 residues. The CDR3 reads CASSYSRGSPLHF. CDR3 bases: TGTGCCAGCAGTTACTCACGGGGTTCACCCCTCCACTTT.

The chain recombines TRBV28 with TRBJ1-1; 10 positions agree with TRBD1. J was trimmed by 3 bases and V by 5 bases; bases with no gene match: 9. Germline lookup yields CDR1 MDHEN and CDR2 SYDVKM. CDR3 size: 16 residues. CDR3 in DNA: TGTGCCAGCAGTACGCGGGACAGGGGCACGTACACTGAAGCTTTCTTT. It codes for CASSTRDRGTYTEAFF.

In its sample, this clone was seen a few times. The J gene is TRBJ1-1, the V gene TRBV11-2, with D perhaps TRBD1 (5 bases). The CDR3 has 14 amino acids. Trimming removed 6 bases at V and 4 bases at J, with 15 bases between. CDR1 is SGHAT and CDR2 is FQNNGV in the germline V gene. DNA for the CDR3: TGTGCCAGCAGGCGGGACCCGGCAGGCACTGAAGCTTTCTTT. It encodes CASRRDPAGTEAFF. Together with reference TRBV11-2 and TRBJ1-1, the CDR3 gives the full variable domain: EAGVAQSPRYKIIEKRQSVAFWCNPISGHATLYWYQQILGQGPKLLIQFQNNGVVDDSQLPKDRFSAERLKGVDSTLKIQPAKLEDSAVYLCASRRDPAGTEAFFGQGTRLTVV.

V is TRBV18 and J is TRBJ2-4; TRBD1 might be the D (6 bases). Germline V lookup: CDR1 KGHSH, CDR2 LQKENI. The ends were cut back, 0 bases at V and 1 base at J, with 7 bases in the middle. CDR3 length: 15 amino acids. CDR3 coding DNA: TGTGCCAGCTCACCACCGAGGGGGGCCAAAAACATTCAGTACTTC. Encoded protein: CASSPPRGAKNIQYF.

The chain uses TRBV27 and TRBJ2-7, with a weak D call TRBD2 (6 bases). The V and J ends lost 2 bases and 3 bases respectively, with 20 bases between them. The CDR3 contains 17 residues. Looked up from germline, CDR1 is MNHEY and CDR2 is SMNVEV (reference sequence). This chain's CDR3 is CASSLMAGSPIYYEQYF. The DNA for the CDR3 is TGTGCCAGCAGTTTAATGGCGGGATCACCGATCTACTACGAGCAGTACTTC.

The chain links TRBV5-5 to TRBJ1-5; 9 bases map to TRBD1. CDR3 length equals 19 residues. J was trimmed by 1 base and V by 4 bases; bases with no gene match: 15. CDR1 and CDR2 (germline): SGHKS, YYEKEE (reference sequence). The CDR3 reads CASSRSFRDRVVSNQPQHF. CDR3 sequence (DNA): TGTGCCAGCAGCAGATCATTCCGGGACAGGGTGGTCAGCAATCAGCCCCAGCATTTT.

The rearrangement uses TRBV7-6 and TRBJ1-5; D remains ambiguous. V lost 4 bases to trimming and J lost 2 bases, with 9 bases between them. CDR1 is SGHVS, CDR2 FNYEAQ, per germline. This CDR3 region has 14 residues. CDR3 bases: TGTGCCAGCAGCTCAGGCTTGGGCAATCAGCCCCAGCATTTT. Translated: CASSSGLGNQPQHF. The complete variable domain, with remaining parts taken from reference TRBV7-6 and TRBJ1-5, reads GAGVSQSPRYKVTKRGQDVALRCDPISGHVSLYWYRQALGQGPEFLTYFNYEAQQDKSGLPNDRFSAERPEGSISTLTIQRTEQRDSAMYRCASSSGLGNQPQHFGDGTRLSIL.

The chain links TRBV18 to TRBJ1-2; 8 bases are a match to TRBD1. This CDR3 region has 13 residues. Trimming removed 3 bases from V and 6 bases from J; junction bases left unmatched: 3. Germline CDR1 KGHSH, CDR2 LQKENI. The CDR3 bases are TGTGCCAGCTCACCGGACAGGGCGGATGGCTACACCTTC. As protein: CASSPDRADGYTF.